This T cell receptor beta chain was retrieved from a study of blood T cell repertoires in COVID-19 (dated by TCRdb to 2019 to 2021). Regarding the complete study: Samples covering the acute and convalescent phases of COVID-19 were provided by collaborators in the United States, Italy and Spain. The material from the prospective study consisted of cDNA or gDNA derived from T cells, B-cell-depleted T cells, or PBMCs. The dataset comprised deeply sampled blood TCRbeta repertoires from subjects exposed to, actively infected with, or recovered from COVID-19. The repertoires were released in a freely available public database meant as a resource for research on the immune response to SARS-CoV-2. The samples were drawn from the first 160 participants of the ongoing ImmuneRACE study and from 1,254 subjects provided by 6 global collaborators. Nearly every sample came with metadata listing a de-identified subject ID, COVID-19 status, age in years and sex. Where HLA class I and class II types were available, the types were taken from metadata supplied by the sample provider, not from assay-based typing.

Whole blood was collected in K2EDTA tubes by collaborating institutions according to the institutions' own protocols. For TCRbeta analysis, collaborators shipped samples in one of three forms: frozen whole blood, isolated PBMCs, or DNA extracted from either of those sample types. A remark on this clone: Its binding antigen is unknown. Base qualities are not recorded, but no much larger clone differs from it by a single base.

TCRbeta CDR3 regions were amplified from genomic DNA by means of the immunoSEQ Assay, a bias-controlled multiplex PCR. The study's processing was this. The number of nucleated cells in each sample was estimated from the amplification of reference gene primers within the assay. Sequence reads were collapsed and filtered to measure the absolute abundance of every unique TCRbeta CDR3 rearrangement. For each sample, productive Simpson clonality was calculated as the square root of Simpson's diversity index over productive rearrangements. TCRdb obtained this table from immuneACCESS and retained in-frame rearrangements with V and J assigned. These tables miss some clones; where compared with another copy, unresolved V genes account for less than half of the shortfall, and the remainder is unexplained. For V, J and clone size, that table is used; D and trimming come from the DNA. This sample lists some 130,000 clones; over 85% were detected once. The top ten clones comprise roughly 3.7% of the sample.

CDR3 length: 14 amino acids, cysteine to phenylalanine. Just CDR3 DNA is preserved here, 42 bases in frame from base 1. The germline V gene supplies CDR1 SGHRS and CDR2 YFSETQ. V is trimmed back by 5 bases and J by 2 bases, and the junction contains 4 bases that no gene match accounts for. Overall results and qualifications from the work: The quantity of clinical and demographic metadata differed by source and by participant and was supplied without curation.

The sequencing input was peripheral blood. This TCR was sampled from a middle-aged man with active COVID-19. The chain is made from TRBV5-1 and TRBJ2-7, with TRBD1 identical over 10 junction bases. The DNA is TGCGCCAGCAGTACCGGGACAGGGGCCTACGAGCAGTACTTC. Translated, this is CASSTGTGAYEQYF.